This entry features one T cell receptor beta chain sequence. The data derive from a study of shared clonotypes between healthy human individuals. The table came from immunoSEQ multiplex PCR; TCRdb's copy has only in-frame clones and leaves some out. The sample shows about 470,000 clones, more than 75% of them seen only once. Germline V lookup: CDR1 SGHKS, CDR2 YYEKEE (reference sequence). The CDR3 consists of 16 residues. V lost 3 bases to trimming and J lost 0 bases, with 10 bases between them. The sample was PBMCs. The chain recombines TRBV5-5 with TRBJ2-6; D is undetermined. This receptor was taken from a woman aged 40 to 50 in good health. Some clones in this sample may be carry-over from other donors' samples. The CDR3 spells CASSSPSSSGANVLTF. For the CDR3, the DNA is TGTGCCAGCAGCTCGCCCAGTAGCTCTGGGGCCAACGTCCTGACTTTC.